A selection of T cell receptor beta chains follows, all from one sample in a study of CD8+ T cells in alopecia areata. TCRdb's copy holds only in-frame clones and misses some; the assay was immunoSEQ multiplex PCR. The sample yields about 150,000 clones, under 60% seen once. The input for sequencing was CD4+ T cells sorted from blood, taken at week 0. The receptors were gathered from a human donor with alopecia areata. The CDR3 runs from the conserved cysteine through the conserved F or W. D genes are given only for firm matches. Clone size appears in some rows only: once, few, many, or a class for an expanded clone.

d_gene,j_gene,abundance,v_gene,CDR3aa,CDR3nt
-,TRBJ2-7,-,TRBV30,CAWSVAGVSYEQYF,TGTGCCTGGAGTGTGGCAGGGGTATCCTACGAGCAGTACTTC
TRBD2,TRBJ2-5,-,TRBV30,CAYIGAGQETQYF,TGTGCCTACATAGGAGCGGGGCAAGAGACCCAGTACTTC
TRBD1,TRBJ1-1,-,TRBV5-6,CASSRWDRGPWTEAFF,TGTGCCAGCAGCCGGTGGGACAGGGGGCCGTGGACTGAAGCTTTCTTT
-,TRBJ1-1,once,TRBV30,CAWSFPGTLNTEAFF,TGTGCCTGGAGTTTCCCCGGGACATTGAACACTGAAGCTTTCTTT
-,TRBJ1-2,few,TRBV30,CAWSVKGGLYGYTF,TGTGCCTGGAGTGTAAAAGGGGGATTGTATGGCTACACCTTC
-,TRBJ1-6,-,TRBV4-1,CASSLDRYNSPLHF,TGCGCCAGCAGCTTGGATCGCTATAATTCACCCCTCCACTTT
TRBD1,TRBJ2-7,-,TRBV5-1,CASFSGPGQGYEQYF,TGCGCCAGCTTCTCTGGGCCGGGACAGGGCTACGAGCAGTACTTC
-,TRBJ1-4,-,TRBV30,CAWSAAPWEKLFF,TGTGCCTGGAGTGCGGCCCCTTGGGAAAAACTGTTTTTT
-,TRBJ1-1,-,TRBV11-3,CASSLARSPNTEAFF,TGTGCCAGCAGCTTAGCACGGAGTCCTAACACTGAAGCTTTCTTT
-,TRBJ2-5,few,TRBV4-3,CASSQEHEGETQYF,TGCGCCAGCAGCCAAGAGCACGAAGGAGAGACCCAGTACTTC
-,TRBJ1-5,once,TRBV7-9,CAITGANNQPQHF,TGTGCCATCACGGGGGCTAACAATCAGCCCCAGCATTTT
TRBD1,TRBJ2-1,once,TRBV6-5,CASIQGNEQFF,TGTGCCAGCATACAGGGGAATGAGCAGTTCTTC
-,TRBJ2-5,few,TRBV5-1,CASSFGGTPETQYF,TGCGCCAGCAGCTTCGGAGGAACCCCAGAGACCCAGTACTTC
-,TRBJ1-1,-,TRBV10-3,CAISSSTGKGAEAFF,TGTGCCATCAGTTCCAGCACCGGGAAGGGCGCTGAAGCTTTCTTT
TRBD1,TRBJ2-1,few,TRBV6-1,CASRAGGNEQFF,TGTGCCAGCAGGGCAGGGGGCAATGAGCAGTTCTTC
-,TRBJ2-5,few,TRBV2,CASSQETQYF,TGTGCCAGCAGCCAAGAGACCCAGTACTTC